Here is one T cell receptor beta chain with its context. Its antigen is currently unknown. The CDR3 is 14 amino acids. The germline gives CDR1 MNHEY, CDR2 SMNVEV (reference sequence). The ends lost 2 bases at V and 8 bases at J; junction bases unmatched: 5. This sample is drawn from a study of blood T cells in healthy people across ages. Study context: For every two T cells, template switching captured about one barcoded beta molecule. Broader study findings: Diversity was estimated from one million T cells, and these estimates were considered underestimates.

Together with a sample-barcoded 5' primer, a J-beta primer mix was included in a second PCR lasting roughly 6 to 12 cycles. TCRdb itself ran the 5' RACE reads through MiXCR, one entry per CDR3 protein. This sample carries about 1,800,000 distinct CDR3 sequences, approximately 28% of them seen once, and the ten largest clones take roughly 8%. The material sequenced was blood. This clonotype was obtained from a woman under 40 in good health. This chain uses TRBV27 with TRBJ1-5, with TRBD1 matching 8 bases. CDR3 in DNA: TGTGCCAGCAGTTTAGCTAGGGACAGGAAGCCCCAGCATTTT. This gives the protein CASSLARDRKPQHF.